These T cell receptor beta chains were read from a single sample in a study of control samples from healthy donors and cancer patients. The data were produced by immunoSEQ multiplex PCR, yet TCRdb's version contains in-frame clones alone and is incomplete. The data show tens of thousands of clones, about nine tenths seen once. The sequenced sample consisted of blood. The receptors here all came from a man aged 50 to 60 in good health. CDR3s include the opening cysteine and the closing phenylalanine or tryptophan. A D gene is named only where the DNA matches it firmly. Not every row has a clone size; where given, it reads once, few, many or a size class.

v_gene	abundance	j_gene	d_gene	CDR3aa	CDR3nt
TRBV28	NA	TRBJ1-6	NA	CASSTVGNNSPLHF	TGTGCCAGCAGCACCGTGGGTAATAATTCACCCCTCCACTTT
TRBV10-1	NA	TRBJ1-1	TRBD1	CASSDPAEGATEAFF	TGCGCCAGCAGTGACCCCGCCGAGGGGGCAACTGAAGCTTTCTTT
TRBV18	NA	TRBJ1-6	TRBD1	CASSPTGERSPLHF	TGTGCCAGCTCACCAACAGGGGAAAGGTCACCCCTCCACTTT
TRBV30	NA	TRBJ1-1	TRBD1	CAWRQQGGNTEAFF	TGTGCCTGGAGGCAACAGGGGGGGAACACTGAAGCTTTCTTT
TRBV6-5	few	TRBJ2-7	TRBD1	CASRADRAISYEQYF	TGTGCCAGCAGGGCGGACAGGGCAATTTCCTACGAGCAGTACTTC
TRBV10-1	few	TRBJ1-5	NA	CASSERAGYSNQPQHF	TGCGCCAGCAGTGAAAGGGCAGGTTATAGCAATCAGCCCCAGCATTTT
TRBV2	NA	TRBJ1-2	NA	CASSDGGLNYGYTF	TGTGCCAGCAGTGATGGGGGACTTAACTATGGCTACACCTTC
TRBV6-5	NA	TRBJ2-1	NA	CASTTNNEQFF	TGTGCCAGCACGACAAACAATGAGCAGTTCTTC
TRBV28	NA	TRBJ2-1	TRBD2	CASSAGGRYNEQFF	TGTGCCAGCAGTGCGGGGGGGCGGTACAATGAGCAGTTCTTC
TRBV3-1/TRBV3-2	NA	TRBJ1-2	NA	CASSPWGTGHYGYTF	TGTGCCAGCAGTCCGTGGGGTACAGGGCACTATGGCTACACCTTC
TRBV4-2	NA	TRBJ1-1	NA	CASSQDLGTEAFF	TGTGCCAGCAGCCAAGACCTCGGCACTGAAGCTTTCTTT
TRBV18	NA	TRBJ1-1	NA	CASSPLNTEAFF	TGTGCCAGCTCACCATTGAACACTGAAGCTTTCTTT
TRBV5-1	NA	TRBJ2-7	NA	CASSSDSYEQYF	TGCGCCAGCAGCTCGGACAGCTACGAGCAGTACTTC
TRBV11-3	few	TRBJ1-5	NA	CASSLAQGQPQHF	TGTGCCAGCAGCTTAGCTCAGGGCCAGCCCCAGCATTTT
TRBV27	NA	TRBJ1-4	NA	CASRRSGTTTNEKLFF	TGTGCCAGCAGGCGATCAGGGACCACGACTAATGAAAAACTGTTTTTT
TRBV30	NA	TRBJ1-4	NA	CAWSPQGNEKLFF	TGTGCCTGGAGCCCGCAAGGTAATGAAAAACTGTTTTTT
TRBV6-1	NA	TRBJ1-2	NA	CASSEEGSDGYTF	TGTGCCAGCAGTGAAGAGGGTAGTGATGGCTACACCTTC
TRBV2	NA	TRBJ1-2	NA	CASSEQGNYGYTF	TGTGCCAGCAGTGAACAGGGTAACTATGGCTACACCTTC
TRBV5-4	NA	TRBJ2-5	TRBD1	CASSPFRDRGEETQYF	TGTGCCAGCAGCCCGTTCCGGGACAGGGGCGAAGAGACCCAGTACTTC
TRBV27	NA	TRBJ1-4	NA	CASSSLRQRQYEKLFF	TGTGCCAGCAGTTCATTACGTCAGCGGCAGTATGAAAAACTGTTTTTT
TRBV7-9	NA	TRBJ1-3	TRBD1	CASSVTGATEYYSGNTIYF	TGTGCCAGCAGCGTAACAGGGGCCACCGAATATTACTCTGGAAACACCATATATTTT
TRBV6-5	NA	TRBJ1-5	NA	CASSYTGSNQPQHF	TGTGCCAGCAGTTACACGGGAAGCAATCAGCCCCAGCATTTT
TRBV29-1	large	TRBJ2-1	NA	CSVEGQGSNEQFF	TGCAGCGTTGAGGGGCAGGGTTCAAATGAGCAGTTCTTC
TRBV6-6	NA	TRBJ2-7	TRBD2	CASSGGTSGNTYEQYF	TGTGCCAGCAGCGGGGGGACTAGCGGGAATACCTACGAGCAGTACTTC
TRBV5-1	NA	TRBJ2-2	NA	CASGVLNTGELFF	TGCGCCAGTGGGGTCCTAAACACCGGGGAGCTGTTTTTT
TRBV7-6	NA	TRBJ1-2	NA	CASSLGGSYGYTF	TGTGCCAGCAGCTTAGGAGGGAGCTATGGCTACACCTTC
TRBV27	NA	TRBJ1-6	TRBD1	CASSLPGQQSPLHF	TGTGCCAGCAGTCTCCCGGGACAGCAGTCACCCCTCCACTTT
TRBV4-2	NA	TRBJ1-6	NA	CASSPDRLNSPLHF	TGTGCCAGCAGCCCCGACAGGCTTAATTCACCCCTCCACTTT
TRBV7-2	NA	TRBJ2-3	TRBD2	CASTDPGLAKDTQYF	TGTGCCAGCACCGACCCGGGACTAGCTAAAGATACGCAGTATTTT
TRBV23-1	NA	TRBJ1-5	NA	CASSQNFSSNQPQHF	TGCGCCAGCAGTCAGAACTTCAGCAGCAATCAGCCCCAGCATTTT
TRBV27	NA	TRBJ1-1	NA	CASHQNTEAFF	TGTGCCAGCCATCAGAACACTGAAGCTTTCTTT
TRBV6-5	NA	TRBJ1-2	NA	CASTGGYYGYTF	TGTGCCAGCACGGGAGGGTACTATGGCTACACCTTC
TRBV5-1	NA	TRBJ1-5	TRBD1	CASSWTGDSNQPQHF	TGCGCCAGCAGCTGGACAGGGGATAGCAATCAGCCCCAGCATTTT
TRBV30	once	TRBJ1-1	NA	CAWSFTPNTEAFF	TGTGCCTGGAGTTTTACACCGAACACTGAAGCTTTCTTT
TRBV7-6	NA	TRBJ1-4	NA	CASSLKLATNEKLFF	TGTGCCAGCAGCTTGAAGTTAGCAACTAATGAAAAACTGTTTTTT
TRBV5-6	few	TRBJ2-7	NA	CASSFYGLEQYF	TGTGCCAGCAGCTTTTATGGGTTGGAGCAGTACTTC
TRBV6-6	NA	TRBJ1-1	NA	CASSPSFRDAFF	TGTGCCAGCAGTCCCTCCTTTAGGGACGCTTTCTTT
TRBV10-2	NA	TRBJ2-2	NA	CASSPGHNTGELFF	TGCGCCAGCAGCCCGGGACACAACACCGGGGAGCTGTTTTTT
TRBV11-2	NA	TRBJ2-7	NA	CASSFQGGYEQYF	TGTGCCAGCAGCTTTCAGGGGGGTTACGAGCAGTACTTC
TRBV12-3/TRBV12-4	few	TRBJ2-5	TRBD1	CASNDRGGETQYF	TGTGCCAGCAACGACAGGGGCGGAGAGACCCAGTACTTC
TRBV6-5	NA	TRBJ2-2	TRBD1	CASSLGTGRTGELFF	TGTGCCAGCAGTCTAGGGACAGGGAGGACCGGGGAGCTGTTTTTT
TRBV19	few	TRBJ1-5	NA	CASSKFANSNQPQHF	TGTGCCAGTAGTAAGTTCGCGAATAGCAATCAGCCCCAGCATTTT
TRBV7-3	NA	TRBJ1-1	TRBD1	CASSLRQGGQAEAFF	TGTGCCAGCAGCTTACGACAGGGGGGACAGGCTGAAGCTTTCTTT
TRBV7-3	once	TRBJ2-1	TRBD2	CASSSAPPTSGASYNEQFF	TGTGCCAGCAGCTCCGCCCCCCCAACTAGCGGGGCTTCCTACAATGAGCAGTTCTTC
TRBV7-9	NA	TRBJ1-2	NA	CASTPPTQAGGYTF	TGTGCCAGCACCCCTCCGACCCAGGCGGGAGGCTACACCTTC
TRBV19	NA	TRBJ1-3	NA	CASTRQLSGNTIYF	TGTGCCAGTACCCGACAGCTCTCTGGAAACACCATATATTTT
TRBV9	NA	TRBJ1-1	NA	CASSPRTGGGTEAFF	TGTGCCAGCAGCCCCCGAACGGGGGGAGGCACTGAAGCTTTCTTT
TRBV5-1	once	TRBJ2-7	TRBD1	CATNPGTGGHEQYF	TGCGCCACCAATCCCGGGACAGGGGGCCACGAGCAGTACTTC
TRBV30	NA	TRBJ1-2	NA	CAWSIMRQLYGYTF	TGTGCCTGGAGTATCATGAGGCAGTTATATGGCTACACCTTC
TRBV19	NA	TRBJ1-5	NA	CASTRPGQIGNQPQHF	TGTGCCAGTACTAGGCCAGGGCAAATTGGCAATCAGCCCCAGCATTTT
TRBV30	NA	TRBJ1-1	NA	CAWSVGRTFGEAFF	TGTGCCTGGAGTGTAGGTAGGACGTTCGGGGAAGCTTTCTTT
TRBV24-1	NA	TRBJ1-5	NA	CATSEDGVEPQHF	TGTGCCACCAGTGAAGACGGAGTAGAGCCCCAGCATTTT